Listed below are T cell receptor beta chains from one sample, sequenced in a study of blood T cell repertoires in COVID-19. TCRdb's table, derived via immunoSEQ multiplex PCR, lists solely in-frame clones and lacks some. The sample yields tens of thousands of clones, 75% to 95% seen once. Sequencing was performed on peripheral blood. The receptor source for this set is a woman at least 80 years old with acute or convalescent COVID-19. CDR3s include the opening cysteine and the closing phenylalanine or tryptophan. The order of the fields is CDR3 DNA, CDR3 protein, J gene, D gene, V gene, clone size. The D gene is left open where the match is weak. Clone size is shown for a subset of rows, as once, few, many or a class of expanded clone.

TGTGCCAGCAGCTCCTACGACAGGGTCTATGGCTACACCTTC CASSSYDRVYGYTF TRBJ1-2 TRBD1 TRBV5-5 NA
TGTGCCACCAGTGATAGGACAGGGGGAGCCTACGGTGTAGAGACCCAGTACTTC CATSDRTGGAYGVETQYF TRBJ2-5 TRBD1 TRBV24-1 NA
TGTGCCAGCAGCTCGATGACCACAGGGGGCACTGAAGCTTTCTTT CASSSMTTGGTEAFF TRBJ1-1 TRBD1 TRBV5-5 NA
TGTGCCAGTAGGGGGAGCTTCTGGACAGGGTACAATGAGCAGTTCTTC CASRGSFWTGYNEQFF TRBJ2-1 TRBD1 TRBV19 NA
TGTGCCAGCAGTGAAGTTGACTTGGAGTACTTC CASSEVDLEYF TRBJ2-7 NA TRBV6-1 once
TGTGCCAGCTCACGGACAGGGCCCTACGAGCAGTACTTC CASSRTGPYEQYF TRBJ2-7 TRBD1 TRBV18 NA
TGTGCCAGCAGCTTAGGCAACAGGAATGGCTACACCTTC CASSLGNRNGYTF TRBJ1-2 NA TRBV7-2 NA
TGTGCCAGCTCACCGCGGACAGGGGGCGACGGGGCCAACGTCCTGACTTTC CASSPRTGGDGANVLTF TRBJ2-6 TRBD1 TRBV18 NA
TGTGCCAGTACTCTGACAGGAGGCCCTACCGGGGAGCTGTTTTTT CASTLTGGPTGELFF TRBJ2-2 NA TRBV2 NA
TGTGCCAGCAGGGCCGGCAGGGATACTGAAGCTTTCTTT CASRAGRDTEAFF TRBJ1-1 NA TRBV12-3/TRBV12-4 NA
TGTGCCAGCAGCCTCTTCCCACAGAGTGTGAACACTGAAGCTTTCTTT CASSLFPQSVNTEAFF TRBJ1-1 NA TRBV5-4 NA
TGTGCCAGCAGCCCGGGGACTAGCGGGAGCTACGAGCAGTACTTC CASSPGTSGSYEQYF TRBJ2-7 TRBD2 TRBV3-1/TRBV3-2 NA
TGTGCCACCAGTGGCCACCTAGAAATCACCTCGGAGACCCAGTACTTC CATSGHLEITSETQYF TRBJ2-5 NA TRBV24-1 NA
TGTGCCAGCACTAGGGGGGGGGAGCTGTTTTTT CASTRGGELFF TRBJ2-2 NA TRBV6-6 NA
TGTGCCAGTAGCCCAAATTCTATGAGCTCCTACAATGAGCAGTTCTTC CASSPNSMSSYNEQFF TRBJ2-1 NA TRBV19 NA
TGCGCCAGTCAGACAGGGTCAAACTACAATGAGCAGTTCTTC CASQTGSNYNEQFF TRBJ2-1 TRBD1 TRBV5-1 NA
TGTGCCAGCATCCCGGGGGGCGGGGAGATGAACACTGAAGCTTTCTTT CASIPGGGEMNTEAFF TRBJ1-1 NA TRBV21-1 NA
TGTGCCAGCAGTGGGGACGGGAGCTCCTACAATGAGCAGTTCTTC CASSGDGSSYNEQFF TRBJ2-1 NA TRBV2 NA
TGTGCCAGCAGCCAAGCGGGCAGGGGAATATTTAATGAGCAGTTCTTC CASSQAGRGIFNEQFF TRBJ2-1 NA TRBV3-1/TRBV3-2 NA
TGTGCCAGCAAGCCCGCGGGGGGGCCGGATCTTGGCTACACCTTC CASKPAGGPDLGYTF TRBJ1-2 NA TRBV2 NA
TGTGCCAGCAGCTTTTTCGGCAGGGGGTCGATTCAGCCCCAGCATTTT CASSFFGRGSIQPQHF TRBJ1-5 TRBD1 TRBV7-2 NA
TGTGCCAGCAGTGGACAGGGCGGATATGGCTACACCTTC CASSGQGGYGYTF TRBJ1-2 TRBD1 TRBV2 NA
TGTGCCAGCAGTTTATTTTTACTGGGGACAGGGTACACCGGGGAGCTGTTTTTT CASSLFLLGTGYTGELFF TRBJ2-2 TRBD1 TRBV28 NA
TGTGCCAGTAGTATGACGGTAGCTAACAATCAGCCCCAGCATTTT CASSMTVANNQPQHF TRBJ1-5 NA TRBV19 NA
TGTGCCAGCAGCTACCTAGGGGGAAACACTGAAGCTTTCTTT CASSYLGGNTEAFF TRBJ1-1 NA TRBV6-5 NA
TGTGCCAGCAGTTTAAGGACTAGCCCCTCCTACGAGCAGTACTTC CASSLRTSPSYEQYF TRBJ2-7 TRBD2 TRBV28 NA
TGCGCCAGCAGCAGTAACCGGGACAGGACCCGCGAGCAGTACTTC CASSSNRDRTREQYF TRBJ2-7 TRBD1 TRBV5-1 NA